These 28 T cell receptor beta chains were sequenced from one sample in a study of T cells after yellow fever vaccination. One entry per CDR3 protein results from TCRdb running MiXCR on the 5' RACE reads. The repertoire holds some 670,000 distinct CDR3 sequences, around 12% seen once, with more than 12% in the top ten. Sequenced here: PBMCs, sampled on the day of the yellow fever booster vaccination. All receptors derive from a man aged 25 to 45 who received the YFV17D yellow fever vaccine.

In this sample, this clonotype turned up a few times. This chain connects TRBV7-2 to TRBJ2-1; D ambiguous. The CDR3 is 12 amino acids. Germline V gene sequence: CDR1 SGHTA, CDR2 FQGNSA. Trimming took off 3 bases at V and 7 bases at J, with 7 bases between the two ends. The CDR3 protein is CASSFDFNEQFF. CDR3 DNA sequence: TGTGCCAGCAGCTTTGACTTTAATGAGCAGTTCTTC.

CDR3 residues: CSAKVPEQFF. CDR3 nucleotide sequence: TGCAGTGCTAAGGTACCTGAGCAGTTCTTC. This chain links TRBV20-1 with TRBJ2-1; D is uncertain. Per the germline V gene, CDR1 is DFQATT and CDR2 is SNEGSKA (reference sequence). CDR3 length equals 10 residues. Trimming cost V 4 bases and J 9 bases, with 7 bases left between them.

The table lists this clonotype with a few counts. This sequence joins TRBV21-1 and TRBJ2-7; TRBD2 is the table's D call and was not checked against the DNA. TRBV21-1 is listed as a pseudogene. The CDR3 sequence is 13 residues long. The CDR3 DNA follows: TGTGCCAACAGGGGCCCAAATGGTTCCGAGCAGTACTTC. Its translation: CANRGPNGSEQYF.

The chain uses TRBV7-2 and TRBJ1-6; no clear D. This CDR3 is built from 15 residues. Germline CDR1 reads SGHTA; CDR2 reads FQGNSA. With 2 bases removed from V and 5 bases from J, the gap between germline ends came to 10 bases. Here the CDR3 DNA reads TGTGCCAGCAGCTTAACGGGCTACAATAATTCACCCCTCCACTTT. This sequence encodes CASSLTGYNNSPLHF.

The chain employs TRBV15 and TRBJ2-1; TRBD2 matches 8 bases. This CDR3 has 12 residues. J was trimmed by 8 bases and V by 9 bases; bases with no gene match: 6. Germline values: CDR1 LNHNV, CDR2 YYDKDF (reference sequence). The CDR3 loop is CATSGNMDEQFF. The CDR3 DNA reads TGTGCCACTAGCGGGAATATGGATGAGCAGTTCTTC.

V and J are TRBV6-2 or TRBV6-3 and TRBJ2-1; 8 positions match TRBD2. The CDR3 sequence is 12 residues long. Looked up from germline, CDR1 is MNHEY and CDR2 is SVGEGT. The V gene end was trimmed by 7 bases and the J gene end by 8 bases; junction bases not matched to a gene: 4. In nucleotides, the CDR3 is TGTGCCAGCACCAGCGGGAGAGATGAGCAGTTCTTC. Translation gives CASTSGRDEQFF.

Only a few counts were recorded for this clonotype. V is TRBV10-3 and J is TRBJ1-5, with D uncertain. V shed 3 bases and J shed 1 base, with 7 bases lying between them. Germline CDR1 and CDR2: ENHRY and SYGVKD. CDR3 length: 14 residues. In DNA, the CDR3 is TGTGCCATCAGTGAAGGTCAAAGCAATCAGCCCCAGCATTTT. As protein: CAISEGQSNQPQHF.

This clonotype has only a few counts. V and J are TRBV27 and TRBJ2-4; D unclear. The germline V gene has CDR1 MNHEY and CDR2 SMNVEV (reference sequence). V was trimmed by 7 bases and J by 0 bases, leaving 7 bases between them. The CDR3 length is 13 residues. The CDR3, as DNA: TGTGCCAGCAAGTCCTTAGCCAAAAACATTCAGTACTTC. Protein sequence: CASKSLAKNIQYF.

Comments on this clonotype: One base away lies a much larger clone, so this may be a sequencing read error. V usage is TRBV9 and J usage is TRBJ2-5, with TRBD2 matching over 7 bases. V dropped 3 bases and J dropped 7; count of bases not matched to a gene: 12. The CDR3 contains 15 residues. CDR1 and CDR2 from the germline V gene are SGDLS and YYNGEE. DNA for the CDR3: TGTGCCAGCAGCGACGGGACTATTCCCCTCGTGACCCAGTACTTC. Its translation: CASSDGTIPLVTQYF.

The V and J genes are TRBV6-1 and TRBJ2-7; D gene ambiguous. This CDR3 is built from 14 residues. CDR1 MNHNS and CDR2 SASEGT come from the germline V gene. The germline V and J ends were trimmed by 7 bases and 3 bases, with 16 bases remaining between them. The CDR3 DNA sequence: TGTGCCAGCAAGAGTGAGGTTTTTGGCTACGAGCAGTACTTC. It specifies CASKSEVFGYEQYF.

The CDR3 region is CATSSRIKPQHF. The CDR3 DNA sequence: TGTGCCACCAGCAGTAGAATTAAGCCCCAGCATTTT. The chain is built from TRBV15 and TRBJ1-5; D ambiguous. In germline, CDR1 is LNHNV, CDR2 YYDKDF (reference sequence). Trimming stripped 3 bases from V and 8 bases from J, with 8 bases between. CDR3 size: 12 residues.

This clonotype was observed many times. V and J are TRBV6-1 and TRBJ2-7, with 10 bases fitting TRBD2. The CDR3 spans 14 residues. V lost 6 bases and J lost 4; bases outside the gene matches: 6. Germline CDR1 reads MNHNS; CDR2 reads SASEGT. CDR3: CASRESGRAYEQYF. In nucleotides, the CDR3 is TGTGCCAGCAGAGAAAGCGGGAGGGCTTACGAGCAGTACTTC.

This clonotype was detected only a few times. The chain links TRBV6-5 to TRBJ2-7; 7 bases map to TRBD2. The CDR3 extends over 14 amino acids. Germline CDR1 and CDR2: MNHEY and SVGAGI. V lost 2 bases to trimming and J lost 5 bases; unmatched junction nucleotides: 6. CDR3 loop: CASSYLGGSDEQYF. In DNA, the CDR3 is TGTGCCAGCAGTTACCTTGGCGGGAGTGACGAGCAGTACTTC.

This clonotype appeared a few times. The rearrangement uses TRBV28 and TRBJ1-6; D remains ambiguous. The CDR3 loop spans 14 amino acids. Deletions cut 3 bases from V and 6 bases from J, with 9 bases between. Germline V CDR1 and CDR2: MDHEN, SYDVKM. The CDR3 DNA follows: TGTGCCAGCAGTTTGACGGTTTCTAATTCACCCCTCCACTTT. Residues: CASSLTVSNSPLHF.

V and J are TRBV11-2 and TRBJ2-3; D possibly corresponds to TRBD2 (6 bases). The ends were cut back, 8 bases at V and 9 bases at J, with 18 bases in the middle. The CDR3 covers 13 residues. CDR1 and CDR2 (germline): SGHAT, FQNNGV. CDR3 nucleotide sequence: TGTGCCAGCGCGGCTAGCGTTGATGGGACGCAGTATTTT. Protein: CASAASVDGTQYF.

In this sample, this clonotype turned up a few times. The rearrangement links TRBV6-2 or TRBV6-3 to TRBJ2-7; D possibly matches TRBD1 or TRBD2 (5 bases each). Per germline, CDR1 MNHEY and CDR2 SVGEGT. This CDR3 is 14 amino acids long. With 5 bases removed from V and 2 bases from J, the gap between germline ends came to 13 bases. The CDR3, as DNA: TGTGCCAGCAGTCAATCCAGAGGGGCCTACGAGCAGTACTTC. It codes for CASSQSRGAYEQYF.

This clonotype was observed a few times. The J gene is TRBJ1-3, the V gene TRBV30; D not resolved. Trimming removed 5 bases at V and 0 bases at J, with 5 bases between. Germline lookup yields CDR1 GTSNPN and CDR2 SVGIG (reference sequence). CDR3 length: 12 amino acids. The CDR3 DNA sequence: TGTGCCTGGCGGGACTCTGGAAACACCATATATTTT. Translating gives CAWRDSGNTIYF.

J is TRBJ2-3 and V is TRBV4-3; 8 bases agree with TRBD1. V shed 2 bases and J 6 bases; nucleotides not matched to a gene: 7. CDR3 length: 15 amino acids. Germline V lookup: CDR1 LGHNA, CDR2 YSLEER. The CDR3 loop reads CASSQSGGVSDTQYF. DNA for the CDR3: TGCGCCAGCAGCCAATCAGGGGGCGTATCGGATACGCAGTATTTT.

This clonotype was counted a few times. V usage is TRBV7-9 and J usage is TRBJ2-1; TRBD1 matches 12 bases. The junction had 5 bases not matched to a gene; V was cut back by 9 bases and J by 5 bases. CDR3 length: 14 residues. The V gene's germline CDR1 is SEHNR and CDR2 FQNEAQ (reference sequence). This chain's CDR3 is CARAGTGGHNEQFF. The DNA of the CDR3 is TGTGCCAGAGCCGGGACAGGGGGCCACAATGAGCAGTTCTTC.

This clonotype was seen ten or more times. CDR3 in DNA: TGCAGTGCTAGACGGGTCCAAGGAGAAAAACTGTTTTTT. The encoded protein is CSARRVQGEKLFF. The V and J genes are TRBV20-1 and TRBJ1-4; D gene ambiguous. CDR3 length equals 13 residues. Germline-derived CDR1 and CDR2 are DFQATT and SNEGSKA (reference sequence). Trimming pared 2 bases from V and 8 bases from J, leaving 12 bases between.

This chain uses TRBV19 with TRBJ1-4, with a possible D match to TRBD1 (5 bases). Trimming left V 7 bases short and J 8 bases short, with 17 bases between. The CDR3 runs 14 residues. Germline-derived CDR1 and CDR2 are LNHDA and SQIVND (reference sequence). CDR3 sequence (DNA): TGTGCCAGTACTGACGAGGGGAGAAGCGAAAAACTGTTTTTT. It yields the protein CASTDEGRSEKLFF.

The sample holds a few counts of this clonotype. The chain couples TRBV4-3 to TRBJ1-3, with unresolved D. Germline-derived CDR1 and CDR2 are LGHNA and YSLEER. The length of the CDR3 is 17 residues. The V gene lost 2 bases and the J gene lost 2 bases, with 16 bases spanning the gap. In DNA, the CDR3 is TGCGCCAGCAGCCAATCATTTCGGAGATCTGCTGGAAACACCATATATTTT. Amino acid sequence: CASSQSFRRSAGNTIYF.

The chain employs TRBV7-2 and TRBJ2-7; D gene uncertain. This CDR3 is 14 amino acids long. Germline V gene sequence: CDR1 SGHTA, CDR2 FQGNSA. The V end lost 1 base, the J end lost 3 bases, and 10 bases lay between the germline ends. CDR3 sequence (DNA): TGTGCCAGCAGCTTAGAACGGACCAGCTACGAGCAGTACTTC. Translated, it gives CASSLERTSYEQYF.

The gene calls are TRBV20-1 and TRBJ2-1; possible D gene TRBD2, 5 bases. This CDR3 spans 14 amino acids. Germline-derived CDR1 and CDR2 are DFQATT and SNEGSKA (reference sequence). V lost 3 bases and J 9 bases, leaving 18 bases between the germline ends. Written as DNA, the CDR3 is TGCAGTGCTAGTCGGGAAGGACCCCGAAGTGAGCAGTTCTTC. Translation gives CSASREGPRSEQFF.

This clonotype was observed a few times. The V gene is TRBV5-1, the J gene TRBJ2-1; possibly TRBD2 for D (6 bases). Germline V gene data show CDR1 as SGHRS and CDR2 as YFSETQ. The V end lost 7 bases, the J end lost 8 bases, and 28 bases lay between the germline ends. The CDR3 covers 17 residues. The DNA for the CDR3 is TGCGCCAGCTTTCCGGAAGGGTCGGGACCCGGAGGGTATGAGCAGTTCTTC. Its translation: CASFPEGSGPGGYEQFF.

This clonotype was detected a few times. The V and J genes are TRBV12-3 or TRBV12-4 and TRBJ2-7; no reliable D call. Trimming stripped 6 bases from V and 5 bases from J, with 14 bases between. This CDR3 spans 13 amino acids. CDR3 sequence (DNA): TGTGCCAGCAGACCATCCGGGCCCCACGAGCAGTACTTC. Its translation: CASRPSGPHEQYF.

This chain links TRBV6-5 with TRBJ1-5, with TRBD1 as a possible D gene (5 bases). The V and J ends lost 4 bases and 8 bases respectively, with 12 bases between them. Looked up from germline, CDR1 is MNHEY and CDR2 is SVGAGI. This CDR3 spans 13 amino acids. CDR3 protein: CASSWGRLEPQHF. The CDR3, as DNA: TGTGCCAGCAGTTGGGGGAGGTTGGAGCCCCAGCATTTT.

V gene TRBV21-1 combines with J gene TRBJ2-1; the table's TRBD1 call for D was not verified on the DNA. TRBV21-1 is a documented pseudogene. The CDR3 has 14 amino acids. The CDR3 nucleotides are TGTGCCAGCAGCAAGCAGGGGGCCATAAATGAGCAGTTCTTC. It yields the protein CASSKQGAINEQFF.